The next 5 T cell receptor beta chains were all read from a single sample in a study of T cell repertoires in cytomegalovirus infection. Using its own MiXCR run on the reads, TCRdb lists one record per CDR3 protein. The top ten hold about 20% of the sample, which has approximately 250,000 distinct CDR3 sequences, over 20% seen once. Specimen: CD8+ T cells from PBMCs. These receptors were taken from a human donor in good health (CMV status not recorded). Some clones in this sample may be carry-over from other donors' samples.

J is TRBJ1-2 and V is TRBV20-1; D possibly corresponds to TRBD1 (6 bases). CDR1 is DFQATT, CDR2 SNEGSKA, per germline (reference sequence). V was pared by 0 bases and J by 5 bases, with 10 bases between. This CDR3 contains 13 residues. The CDR3 DNA sequence: TGCAGTGCTAGAGATCTAGGGGGATATGGCTACACCTTC. It yields the protein CSARDLGGYGYTF.

CDR3 sequence (DNA): TGTGCCAGCAGTTTATGGGGGGGCGATGACACTGAAGCTTTCTTT. It is translated as CASSLWGGDDTEAFF. The chain joins TRBV28 to TRBJ1-1; perhaps TRBD1 as D (6 bases). CDR1 is MDHEN, CDR2 SYDVKM, per germline. Trimming removed 0 bases at V and 3 bases at J, with 11 bases between. The CDR3 length is 15 residues.

This clonotype was detected a few times. The chain couples TRBV28 to TRBJ2-7; D not resolved. The CDR3 length is 13 residues. The germline gives CDR1 MDHEN, CDR2 SYDVKM. The V and J ends lost 7 bases and 2 bases respectively, with 12 bases between them. The CDR3 region is CASKPPLTYEQYF. CDR3 DNA: TGTGCCAGCAAACCCCCCCTTACCTACGAGCAGTACTTC.

This clonotype came up many times. The chain uses TRBV7-9 and TRBJ1-1; a possible D gene is TRBD1 (5 bases). Germline V CDR1 and CDR2: SEHNR, FQNEAQ (reference sequence). The CDR3 contains 15 residues. Trimming left V 4 bases short and J 0 bases short, with 12 bases between. The CDR3: CASSSSTAMNTEAFF. CDR3 nucleotide sequence: TGTGCCAGCAGCTCTTCGACAGCAATGAACACTGAAGCTTTCTTT. Complete variable domain (other parts from reference TRBV7-9 and TRBJ1-1): DTGVSQNPRHKITKRGQNVTFRCDPISEHNRLYWYRQTLGQGPEFLTYFQNEAQLEKSRLLSDRFSAERPKGSFSTLEIQRTEQGDSAMYLCASSSSTAMNTEAFFGQGTRLTVV.

The table lists this clonotype with many counts. The CDR3 DNA reads as TGTGCCAGCAGCCGCCGGGACTACAAAACAGATACGCAGTATTTT. Residues: CASSRRDYKTDTQYF. V gene TRBV7-6 combines with J gene TRBJ2-3; 7 bases line up with TRBD2. The germline CDR1 and CDR2 sequences are SGHVS and FNYEAQ. The CDR3 consists of 15 residues. V gave up 5 bases and J gave up 3 bases; unmatched junction bases: 8.